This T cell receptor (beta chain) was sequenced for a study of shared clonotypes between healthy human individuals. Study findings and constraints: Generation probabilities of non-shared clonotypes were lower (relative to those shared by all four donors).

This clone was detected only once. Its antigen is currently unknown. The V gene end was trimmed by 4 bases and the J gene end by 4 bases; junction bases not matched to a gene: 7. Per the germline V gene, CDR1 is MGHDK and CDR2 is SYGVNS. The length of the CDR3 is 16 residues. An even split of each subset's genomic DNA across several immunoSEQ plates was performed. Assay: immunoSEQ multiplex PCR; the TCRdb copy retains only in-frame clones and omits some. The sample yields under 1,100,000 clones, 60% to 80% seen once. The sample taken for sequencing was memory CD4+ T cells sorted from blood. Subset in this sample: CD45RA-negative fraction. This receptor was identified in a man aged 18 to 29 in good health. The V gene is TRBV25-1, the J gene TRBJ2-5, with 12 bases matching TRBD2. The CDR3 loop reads CASSGRLAGELETQYF. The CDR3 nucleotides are TGTGCCAGCAGTGGCAGACTAGCGGGAGAGCTAGAGACCCAGTACTTC.